The 30 T cell receptor beta chains below were found in one sample sequenced in a study of blood T cells in healthy people across ages. A second PCR, run for roughly 7 to 11 cycles, used a sample-barcoded 5' primer plus a J-beta primer mix. TCRdb reanalysed the 5' RACE reads using MiXCR and keeps one entry per CDR3 protein. The data show about 730,000 distinct CDR3 sequences, with about 40% seen just once and 20% to 25% held by the top ten. The sequencing sample was made of blood. These receptors were obtained from a woman in her sixties in good health.

The sample holds a few counts of this clonotype. The chain links TRBV3-1 to TRBJ2-1, with 9 bases lining up with TRBD2. The CDR3 sequence is 16 residues long. Per the germline V gene, CDR1 is LGHDT and CDR2 is YNNKEL (reference sequence). Trimming took 7 bases from V and 7 from J; bases not matched to a gene: 14. The CDR3 DNA reads as TGTGCCAGCACCTCTCTAGCGGGGAACCTTATGAATGAGCAGTTCTTC. This translates into CASTSLAGNLMNEQFF.

There are many counts of this clonotype. J is TRBJ1-2 and V is TRBV6-6, with a weak D call TRBD1 (6 bases). CDR1 and CDR2 from the germline V gene are MNHNY and SVGAGI (reference sequence). The CDR3 totals 12 residues. V lost 8 bases, J lost 6 bases, and 13 bases lay in between. CDR3: CASRGLTDGYTF. The CDR3 DNA reads as TGTGCCAGCCGGGGGCTGACAGATGGCTACACCTTC.

The sample holds one count of this clonotype. CDR3 DNA: TGTGCCAGCAGTTGGGCAGGGGCCCTTCCTGGGGCCAACGTCCTGACTTTC. Translated, it gives CASSWAGALPGANVLTF. The chain links TRBV6-6 to TRBJ2-6, with D tentatively TRBD1 (6 bases). Trimming cost V 4 bases and J 2 bases, with 15 bases left between them. Germline lookup yields CDR1 MNHNY and CDR2 SVGAGI (reference sequence). The CDR3 extends over 17 amino acids.

The chain combines TRBV11-3 with TRBJ2-7, with 11 positions matching TRBD2. CDR3 size: 15 residues. V was clipped by 0 bases and J by 7 bases; unmatched bases: 5. Germline CDR1 and CDR2: SGHNT and YENEEA. The CDR3 DNA is TGTGCCAGCAGCTTAGATAGCGGGAGGGCCAATGAGCAGTACTTC. Its translation is CASSLDSGRANEQYF.

This clonotype was seen more than once but under ten times. V usage is TRBV7-2 and J usage is TRBJ2-1; D is possibly TRBD2 (5 bases). Germline lookup yields CDR1 SGHTA and CDR2 FQGNSA. This CDR3 contains 13 residues. V was shortened by 4 bases and J by 9 bases, with 13 bases between the two germline ends. DNA of the CDR3: TGTGCCAGCAGCTGGTCCGGAGAGGGTGAGCAGTTCTTC. Its protein product is CASSWSGEGEQFF. Complete variable domain (other parts from reference TRBV7-2 and TRBJ2-1): GAGVSQSPSNKVTEKGKDVELRCDPISGHTALYWYRQSLGQGLEFLIYFQGNSAPDKSGLPSDRFSAERTGGSVSTLTIQRTQQEDSAVYLCASSWSGEGEQFFGPGTRLTVL.

V is TRBV12-3 or TRBV12-4 and J is TRBJ2-2; D is perhaps TRBD1 or TRBD2 (5 bases each). The CDR3 extends over 15 amino acids. Trimming shortened V by 5 bases and J by 2 bases, and 12 bases separated the two germline ends. CDR3 DNA: TGTGCCAGCAGTCCCGGGACGGTCAACACCGGGGAGCTGTTTTTT. Its protein product is CASSPGTVNTGELFF.

V and J are TRBV6-6 and TRBJ2-3; 7 bases match TRBD2. Trimming removed 2 bases from V and 0 bases from J; junction bases left unmatched: 2. CDR3 length: 15 residues. CDR1 is MNHNY, CDR2 SVGAGI, per germline (reference sequence). This chain's CDR3 is CASSYGGGSTDTQYF. For the CDR3, the DNA is TGTGCCAGCAGTTACGGGGGGGGTAGCACAGATACGCAGTATTTT.

This clonotype was seen more than once but under ten times. As DNA, the CDR3 is TGTGCCAGCAGTTACGAACTCATTGGGACTAGCGGGATCAATGAGCAGTTCTTC. The encoded protein is CASSYELIGTSGINEQFF. This rearrangement joins TRBV6-2 or TRBV6-3 to TRBJ2-1; 13 bases map to TRBD2. This CDR3 comprises 18 residues. The V and J ends lost 2 bases and 6 bases, in that order; junction bases with no gene match: 10. From germline, CDR1 is MNHEY and CDR2 SVGEGT.

Details on this clonotype: The germline gene is not matched at one end of the junction; a read error may be the cause. This chain joins TRBV5-6 and TRBJ1-1, with 7 bases aligning to TRBD1. The length of the CDR3 is 16 residues. Germline CDR1 SGHDT, CDR2 YYEEEE. The CDR3 sequence: CAGSYKRTGENTEAFF. For the CDR3, the DNA is TGTGCCGGCAGCTATAAACGGACAGGAGAGAACACTGAAGCTTTCTTT.

The chain employs TRBV3-1 and TRBJ2-1, with 7 positions matching TRBD2. The assigned J gene may be wrong: the sequence end matches TRBJ2-7 better. CDR1 LGHDT and CDR2 YNNKEL come from the germline V gene (reference sequence). This CDR3 comprises 17 residues. The CDR3, as DNA: TGTGCCAGCAGCCAAGAGGCTAGCGGAAGGTATTACAATGAGCAGTACTTC. Its protein product is CASSQEASGRYYNEQYF.

The gene calls are TRBV7-9 and TRBJ1-2; 10 nucleotides line up with TRBD1. Germline V gene lookup returns CDR1 SEHNR and CDR2 FQNEAQ (reference sequence). The CDR3 sequence is 13 residues long. Germline trimming cut 5 bases from V and 6 bases from J; bases unmatched to any gene: 3. The CDR3 here is CASSRTGGNGYTF. DNA for the CDR3: TGTGCCAGCAGCCGGACAGGGGGAAATGGCTACACCTTC.

The V gene is TRBV6-2 or TRBV6-3, the J gene TRBJ2-5; 7 bases match TRBD1. TRBJ2-7 matches the DNA end more closely, so the J call is doubtful. The CDR3 loop spans 15 amino acids. Germline V gene lookup returns CDR1 MNHEY and CDR2 SVGEGT. CDR3 region: CATLRQGRSAGEQYF. The CDR3 bases are TGTGCCACCTTAAGACAGGGTCGAAGTGCGGGCGAGCAGTACTTC.

Note on this clonotype: Compared with germline, one end of the junction differs, possibly owing to a read error. J is TRBJ2-3 and V is TRBV5-1; D might be TRBD1 (6 bases). Germline CDR1 is SGHRS and CDR2 is YFSETQ. The CDR3 consists of 15 residues. The CDR3 sequence: CARSALTGSTDTQYF. The DNA of the CDR3 is TGCGCCCGCAGCGCACTGACAGGCAGCACAGATACGCAGTATTTT.

In its sample, this clonotype was seen many times. The V call is TRBV27, the J call TRBJ2-6; no clear D gene. CDR1 is MNHEY, CDR2 SMNVEV, per germline (reference sequence). Trimming took 6 bases from V and 0 from J, leaving 3 bases between them. The CDR3 has 13 amino acids. CDR3 protein: CASRISGANVLTF. The DNA of the CDR3 is TGTGCCAGCAGGATCTCTGGGGCCAACGTCCTGACTTTC.

This clonotype was counted a few times. The V call is TRBV28, the J call TRBJ2-5, with a weak D call TRBD2 (5 bases). CDR3 length equals 13 residues. Germline V gene data show CDR1 as MDHEN and CDR2 as SYDVKM. V was shortened by 3 bases and J by 7 bases, with 12 bases between the two germline ends. This chain's CDR3 is CASSFFGEGTQYF. In DNA form, the CDR3 reads TGTGCCAGCAGTTTTTTCGGGGAAGGGACCCAGTACTTC.

V is TRBV10-3 and J is TRBJ2-1; the D gene is possibly TRBD2 (5 bases). Germline V CDR1 and CDR2: ENHRY, SYGVKD. The CDR3 loop spans 16 amino acids. The CDR3 DNA reads TGTACTATCAGTGAATCCGGACGGGGATCCTACAATGAGCAGTTCTTC. The encoded protein is CTISESGRGSYNEQFF.

This clonotype showed up many times. The rearrangement uses TRBV27 and TRBJ2-5; 8 bases are shared with TRBD1. The V gene end was trimmed by 2 bases and the J gene end by 5 bases; junction bases not matched to a gene: 7. Germline CDR1 and CDR2: MNHEY and SMNVEV (reference sequence). This CDR3 is built from 15 residues. The DNA of the CDR3 is TGTGCCAGCAGTTTACGTCAGGGGGCGTGGGAGACCCAGTACTTC. Translation: CASSLRQGAWETQYF.

The sample holds many counts of this clonotype. The rearrangement uses TRBV28 and TRBJ2-5, with D unclear. In germline, CDR1 is MDHEN, CDR2 SYDVKM. With 3 bases removed from V and 5 bases from J, the gap between germline ends came to 13 bases. The CDR3 is made up of 14 amino acids. CDR3 nucleotides: TGTGCCAGCAGTTTCCACGTATGGGCGGAGACCCAGTACTTC. Translating it yields CASSFHVWAETQYF.

This sequence joins TRBV18 and TRBJ2-7; the match to TRBD2 covers 13 bases. The V segment lost 3 bases and the J segment 6 bases; nucleotides outside the gene matches: 11. The CDR3 loop spans 17 amino acids. CDR1 is KGHSH and CDR2 is LQKENI in the germline V gene. CDR3 protein: CASSPTSGRAQVSEQYF. CDR3 in DNA: TGTGCCAGCTCACCTACTAGCGGGAGGGCCCAAGTATCCGAGCAGTACTTC.

The gene calls are TRBV18 and TRBJ2-5; the D gene is possibly TRBD2 (5 bases). Germline CDR1 KGHSH, CDR2 LQKENI. V was cut by 6 bases and J by 11 bases, with 19 bases left in between. The CDR3 is made up of 13 amino acids. DNA of the CDR3: TGTGCCAGCTCCCCGTTGGCGGGCAATGAGCAGTACTTC. It translates to CASSPLAGNEQYF. The entire variable domain, with the rest obtained from reference TRBV18 and TRBJ2-5, is as follows: NAGVMQNPRHLVRRRGQEARLRCSPMKGHSHVYWYRQLPEEGLKFMVYLQKENIIDESGMPKERFSAEFPKEGPSILRIQQVVRGDSAAYFCASSPLAGNEQYFGPGTRLLVL.

This sequence joins TRBV7-9 and TRBJ2-7, with a weak D call TRBD1 (6 bases). The V gene's germline CDR1 is SEHNR and CDR2 FQNEAQ (reference sequence). CDR3 length equals 15 residues. Trimming removed 2 bases from V and 1 base from J, with 12 bases in between. The CDR3 loop is CASSLWDIESYEQYF. The DNA of the CDR3 is TGTGCCAGCAGCTTATGGGACATAGAATCCTACGAGCAGTACTTC.

This clonotype was detected ten times or more. The rearrangement uses TRBV29-1 and TRBJ2-1, with TRBD2 identical over 8 bases. CDR3 length: 14 amino acids. V trimming: 7 bases; J trimming: 5 bases; junction bases outside the gene matches: 10. Germline lookup yields CDR1 SQVTM and CDR2 ANQGSEA. The DNA of the CDR3 is TGCAGCGCACCCCATAGCGGGAAGAACAATGAGCAGTTCTTC. Protein sequence: CSAPHSGKNNEQFF.

This clonotype was detected only a few times. The chain is built from TRBV20-1 and TRBJ2-1; TRBD2 matches at 12 bases. J lost 8 bases, V lost 5 bases, and 10 bases had no gene match. This CDR3 is built from 15 residues. Germline V gene sequence: CDR1 DFQATT, CDR2 SNEGSKA (reference sequence). CDR3 in DNA: TGCAGTGCTTGCCAAGGGACTAGCGGGCTAGATGAGCAGTTCTTC. Translating it yields CSACQGTSGLDEQFF.

About this clonotype itself: It may be a read error: a sequence one base away is much more abundant. The chain couples TRBV6-6 to TRBJ1-1; 9 bases fit TRBD1. The CDR3 loop spans 13 amino acids. Germline values: CDR1 MNHNY, CDR2 SVGAGI (reference sequence). The V segment lost 8 bases and the J segment 7 bases; nucleotides outside the gene matches: 8. DNA of the CDR3: TGTGCCAGCGGCAGGGGGGACAGGGATGAAGCTTTCTTT. Its translation: CASGRGDRDEAFF.

This clonotype was observed many times. The J gene is TRBJ2-1, the V gene TRBV12-3 or TRBV12-4, with a weak D call TRBD1 (6 bases). Trimming stripped 6 bases from V and 2 bases from J, with 14 bases between. This CDR3 is 15 amino acids long. The DNA for the CDR3 is TGTGCCAGCAGGCATACAGGGCTTGCCTACAATGAGCAGTTCTTC. Protein product: CASRHTGLAYNEQFF.

The CDR3 reads CASSNAGTSGGAGYNEQFF. In nucleotides, the CDR3 is TGTGCCAGCAGCAACGCCGGGACTAGCGGGGGGGCCGGGTACAATGAGCAGTTCTTC. This chain uses TRBV4-2 with TRBJ2-1, with TRBD2 matching over 16 bases. The CDR3 is 19 amino acids. Trimming took 5 bases from V and 4 from J; bases not matched to a gene: 11. CDR1 LGHNA and CDR2 YNFKEQ come from the germline V gene.

J is TRBJ1-2 and V is TRBV20-1; 7 positions agree with TRBD1. This CDR3 is 15 amino acids long. Per the germline V gene, CDR1 is DFQATT and CDR2 is SNEGSKA (reference sequence). J lost 7 bases, V lost 4 bases, and 15 bases had no gene match. The CDR3 sequence is CSATDTTGKRGGYTF. The CDR3 DNA reads TGCAGTGCTACCGACACGACAGGGAAGAGGGGTGGCTACACCTTC.

This clonotype was picked up many times. The rearrangement uses TRBV20-1 and TRBJ2-3; 11 bases are a match to TRBD1. This CDR3 has 18 amino acids. Germline CDR1 is DFQATT and CDR2 is SNEGSKA (reference sequence). V shed 7 bases, J shed 4 bases, and the junction held 19 bases outside the gene matches. Here the CDR3 DNA reads TGCAGTGGGACAGGGGGCAGCGGCGGGGCCGTTGTCTCAGATACGCAGTATTTT. Translating it yields CSGTGGSGGAVVSDTQYF.

This clonotype showed up many times. The gene calls are TRBV12-3 or TRBV12-4 and TRBJ2-4; D uncertain. CDR3 size: 14 residues. Between the trimmed V and J ends, which lost 3 bases and 6 bases, there was a span of 12 bases. The CDR3 loop is CASSFAQPVNIQYF. The CDR3, as DNA: TGTGCCAGCAGTTTTGCCCAGCCTGTAAACATTCAGTACTTC.

This clonotype turned up a few times. The rearrangement links TRBV7-2 to TRBJ2-1, with a tentative D call TRBD2 (6 bases). Germline V gives CDR1 SGHTA, CDR2 FQGNSA. The V and J ends lost 0 bases and 4 bases respectively, with 10 bases between them. This CDR3 is 15 amino acids long. This chain's CDR3 is CASSLASGPYNEQFF. The CDR3 nucleotides read TGTGCCAGCAGCTTAGCTAGCGGTCCTTACAATGAGCAGTTCTTC.